This T cell receptor beta chain was recovered during a study of neurological immune-mediated disorders. Notes on the study in general: Because no CDR3 amino acid sequences were shared across subjects by expanded clones, private repertoires were suggested in all groups.

The controls, all healthy individuals, were blood bank volunteers in Maryland, USA. Unsorted libraries were generated from 2 million PBMCs. These cells had been stored in RNAlater at -80 C. The CDR3 totals 14 residues. Germline V CDR1 and CDR2: MDHEN, SYDVKM. V was pared by 7 bases and J by 3 bases, with 7 bases of the junction left unmatched. On this clonotype itself: Its antigen is still unknown.

Each TCR transcript was tagged with a 10-nucleotide random UMI during 5'RACE. MiXCR was run by TCRdb on the 5' RACE reads, yielding one entry per CDR3 protein. Of 75,000 to 85,000 distinct CDR3 sequences in the sample, 15% to 20% are singletons; the top ten hold 15%. The chain joins TRBV28 to TRBJ2-5; 8 positions match TRBD2. Sequencing was carried out using PBMCs. This receptor was taken from a woman aged 35 to 49 in good health. CDR3 DNA: TGTGCCAGCAATCGCAAAGCGGGGGAAGAGACCCAGTACTTC. It is translated as CASNRKAGEETQYF.